The sequence of this T cell receptor beta chain was determined in a study of glioma-infiltrating T cells after dendritic cell vaccination. On the study more broadly: At biweekly intervals, patients got three intradermal dendritic cell vaccine injections.

The time point denotes: after dendritic cell vaccination, including at tumor progression/relapse. Blood PBMC samples: pre-vaccination, two weeks post third vaccination, and at tumor progression. This clone was detected only once. Clones were sequenced by immunoSEQ multiplex PCR, and TCRdb holds only the in-frame ones, with some missing. The sample shows about 90,000 clones, roughly four fifths of them seen only once. Germline V gives CDR1 SGHRS, CDR2 YFSETQ. CDR3 length: 14 amino acids. Trimming took off 4 bases at V and 1 base at J, with 11 bases between the two ends. This receptor was taken from a human donor with glioblastoma. This chain joins TRBV5-1 and TRBJ1-1; TRBD1 is a possible D gene (5 bases). Sample: blood, taken after dendritic cell vaccination. Written as DNA, the CDR3 is TGCGCCAGCAGCGAGGGACTGACGAACACTGAAGCTTTCTTT. Translation: CASSEGLTNTEAFF.